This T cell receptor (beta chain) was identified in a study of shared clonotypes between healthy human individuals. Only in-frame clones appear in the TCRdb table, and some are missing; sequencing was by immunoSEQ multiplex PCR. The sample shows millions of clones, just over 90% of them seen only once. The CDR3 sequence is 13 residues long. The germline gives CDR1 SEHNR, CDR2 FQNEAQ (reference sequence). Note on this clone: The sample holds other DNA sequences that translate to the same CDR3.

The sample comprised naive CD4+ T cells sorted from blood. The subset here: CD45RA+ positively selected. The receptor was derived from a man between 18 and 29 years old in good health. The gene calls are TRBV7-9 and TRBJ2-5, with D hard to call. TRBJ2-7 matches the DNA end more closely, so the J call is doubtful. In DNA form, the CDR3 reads TGTGCCAGCAGCTTAGCGGGGTCCTACGAGCAGTACTTC. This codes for CASSLAGSYEQYF.